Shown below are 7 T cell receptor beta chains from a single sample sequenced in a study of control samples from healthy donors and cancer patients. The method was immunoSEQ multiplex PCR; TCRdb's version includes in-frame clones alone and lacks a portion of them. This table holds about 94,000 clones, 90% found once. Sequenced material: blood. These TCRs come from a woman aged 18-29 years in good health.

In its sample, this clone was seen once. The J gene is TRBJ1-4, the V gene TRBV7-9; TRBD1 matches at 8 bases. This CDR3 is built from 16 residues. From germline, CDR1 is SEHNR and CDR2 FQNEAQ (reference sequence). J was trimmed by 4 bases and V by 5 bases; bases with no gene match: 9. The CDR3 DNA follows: TGTGCCAGCAGCCAAGCTGGGACAGGCCTTAATGAAAAACTGTTTTTT. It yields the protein CASSQAGTGLNEKLFF.

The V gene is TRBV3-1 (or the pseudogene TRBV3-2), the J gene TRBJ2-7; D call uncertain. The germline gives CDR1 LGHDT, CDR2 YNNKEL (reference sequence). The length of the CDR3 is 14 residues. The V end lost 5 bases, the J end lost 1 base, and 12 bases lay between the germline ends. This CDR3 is CASSRSDVSYEQYF. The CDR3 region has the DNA TGTGCCAGCAGCAGGTCCGACGTTTCCTACGAGCAGTACTTC.

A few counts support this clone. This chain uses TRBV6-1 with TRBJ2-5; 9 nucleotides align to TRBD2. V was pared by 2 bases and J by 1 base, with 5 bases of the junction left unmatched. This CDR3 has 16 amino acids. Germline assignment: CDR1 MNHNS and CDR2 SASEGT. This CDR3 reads CASSELGGGAQETQYF. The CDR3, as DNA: TGTGCCAGCAGTGAACTCGGCGGGGGGGCCCAAGAGACCCAGTACTTC.

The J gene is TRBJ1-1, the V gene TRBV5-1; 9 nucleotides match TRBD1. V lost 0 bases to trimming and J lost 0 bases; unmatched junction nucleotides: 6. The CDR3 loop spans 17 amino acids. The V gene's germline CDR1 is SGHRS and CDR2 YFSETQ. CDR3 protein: CASSLALRTGVNTEAFF. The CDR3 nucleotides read TGCGCCAGCAGCTTGGCCCTCCGGACAGGGGTGAACACTGAAGCTTTCTTT.

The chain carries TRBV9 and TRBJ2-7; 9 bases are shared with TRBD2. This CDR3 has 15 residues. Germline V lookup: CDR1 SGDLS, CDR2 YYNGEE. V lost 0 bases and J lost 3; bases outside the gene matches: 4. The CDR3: CASSVESGGLYEQYF. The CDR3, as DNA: TGTGCCAGCAGCGTAGAGAGCGGGGGGCTCTACGAGCAGTACTTC.

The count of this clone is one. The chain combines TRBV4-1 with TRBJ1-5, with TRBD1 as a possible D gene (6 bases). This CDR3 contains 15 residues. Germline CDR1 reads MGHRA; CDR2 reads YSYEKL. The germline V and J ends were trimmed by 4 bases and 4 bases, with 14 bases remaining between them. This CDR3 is CASSRGPRGNQPQHF. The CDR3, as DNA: TGCGCCAGCAGCCGAGGCCCGAGGGGGAATCAGCCCCAGCATTTT.

CDR3 DNA sequence: TGTGCCAGCAGTGATCCGAACACTGAAGCTTTCTTT. This sequence encodes CASSDPNTEAFF. The chain employs TRBV2 and TRBJ1-1; no clear D gene. This CDR3 contains 12 residues. Germline V gives CDR1 SNHLY, CDR2 FYNNEI. V lost 3 bases and J 1 base, leaving 3 bases between the germline ends.